Presented here are 32 T cell receptor beta chains from one specimen sequenced in a study of T cells after somatic rescue of genetic block. Profiled with immunoSEQ multiplex PCR; TCRdb holds only in-frame clones, not every one. The top ten hold roughly 3% of the sample, which has tens of thousands of clones, 85% to 95% seen once. Sequencing was performed on peripheral blood mononuclear cells (PBMCs). The receptors stem from a man aged 40-49 years.

CDR3 nucleotide sequence: TGCGCCAGCAGCCAAGTCGGGGGACAGGTCTTGACAGATACGCAGTATTTT. Its protein is CASSQVGGQVLTDTQYF. The rearrangement uses TRBV4-1 and TRBJ2-3, with TRBD1 matching over 8 bases. Germline assignment: CDR1 MGHRA and CDR2 YSYEKL. The CDR3 consists of 17 residues. V was clipped by 1 base and J by 3 bases; unmatched bases: 9.

V is TRBV5-1 and J is TRBJ1-5; a weak D match, TRBD1 (5 bases). Germline V CDR1 and CDR2: SGHRS, YFSETQ. Between the trimmed V and J ends, which lost 1 base and 6 bases, there was a span of 11 bases. The CDR3 runs 14 residues. The CDR3 nucleotides are TGCGCCAGCAGCTTGCTGGGGGGTGGTCAGCCCCAGCATTTT. Amino acids: CASSLLGGGQPQHF.

The CDR3 nucleotides are TGCGCCAGCAGCTCGACCGGGACAACGAACACCGGGGAGCTGTTTTTT. Protein product: CASSSTGTTNTGELFF. The chain carries TRBV5-1 and TRBJ2-2; TRBD1 might be the D (6 bases). Trimming shortened V by 3 bases and J by 0 bases, and 12 bases separated the two germline ends. This CDR3 has 16 amino acids. CDR1 is SGHRS, CDR2 YFSETQ, per germline.

This clone was counted once. This sequence joins TRBV18 and TRBJ2-5; TRBD1 is a possible D gene (5 bases). In germline, CDR1 is KGHSH, CDR2 LQKENI. There are 13 residues in the CDR3. Between the trimmed V and J ends, which lost 2 bases and 2 bases, there was a span of 6 bases. The CDR3 sequence: CASSPAGQETQYF. The CDR3, as DNA: TGTGCCAGCTCACCAGCAGGGCAAGAGACCCAGTACTTC.

This clone was observed once. The gene calls are TRBV7-9 and TRBJ1-2; weak D call: TRBD1 (5 bases). Germline V gene data show CDR1 as SEHNR and CDR2 as FQNEAQ (reference sequence). CDR3 size: 11 residues. V was trimmed by 6 bases and J by 8 bases, leaving 10 bases between them. In DNA, the CDR3 is TGTGCCAGCAGAGGGGAGGGAGGCTACACCTTC. This codes for CASRGEGGYTF. Looking up the rest from reference TRBV7-9 and TRBJ1-2 gives the full variable domain: DTGVSQNPRHKITKRGQNVTFRCDPISEHNRLYWYRQTLGQGPEFLTYFQNEAQLEKSRLLSDRFSAERPKGSFSTLEIQRTEQGDSAMYLCASRGEGGYTFGSGTRLTVV.

The V call is TRBV6-5, the J call TRBJ2-7; D remains ambiguous. The V end lost 10 bases, the J end lost 0 bases, and 7 bases lay between the germline ends. The CDR3 spans 11 residues. Germline V CDR1 and CDR2: MNHEY, SVGAGI. CDR3 sequence (DNA): TGTGCCACAGCTCGCTCCTACGAGCAGTACTTC. It specifies CATARSYEQYF.

The chain links TRBV4-2 to TRBJ2-5; 7 nucleotides agree with TRBD1. The V gene end was trimmed by 5 bases and the J gene end by 2 bases; junction bases not matched to a gene: 5. Germline lookup yields CDR1 LGHNA and CDR2 YNFKEQ. This CDR3 comprises 14 residues. CDR3 amino acids: CASSTGQKQETQYF. CDR3 nucleotide sequence: TGTGCCAGCAGCACGGGACAGAAGCAAGAGACCCAGTACTTC.

The chain joins TRBV2 to TRBJ2-7, with TRBD1 matching 9 bases. In germline, CDR1 is SNHLY, CDR2 FYNNEI. The CDR3 extends over 14 amino acids. V was pared by 4 bases and J by 2 bases, with 3 bases of the junction left unmatched. The chain's CDR3 is CASSADRGPYEQYF. CDR3 coding DNA: TGTGCCAGCAGTGCGGACAGGGGTCCCTACGAGCAGTACTTC.

The V call is TRBV4-3, the J call TRBJ2-2, with 9 bases lining up with TRBD2. Trimming took 0 bases from V and 6 from J; bases not matched to a gene: 11. Germline V gene data show CDR1 as LGHNA and CDR2 as YSLEER. There are 18 residues in the CDR3. DNA of the CDR3: TGCGCCAGCAGCCAAGAGACGACCGGGACTAGCCCTCCCGGGGAGCTGTTTTTT. This codes for CASSQETTGTSPPGELFF.

Regarding this clone: An end of the junction does not agree with germline; a read error may underlie this. The V call is TRBV30, the J call TRBJ1-2, with TRBD1 identical over 7 bases. Germline CDR1 and CDR2: GTSNPN and SVGIG (reference sequence). The CDR3 loop spans 11 amino acids. The CDR3 sequence is CAWNGVGGYAF. CDR3 coding DNA: TGTGCCTGGAACGGGGTAGGGGGCTACGCCTTC.

This clone was picked up a small number of times. The chain recombines TRBV19 with TRBJ1-5; D is unresolved. This CDR3 is 15 amino acids long. V gave up 7 bases and J gave up 3 bases, with 16 bases separating them. Germline V lookup: CDR1 LNHDA, CDR2 SQIVND (reference sequence). Here the CDR3 reads CASTKKAAFNQPQHF. CDR3 in DNA: TGTGCCAGTACCAAAAAGGCGGCTTTCAATCAGCCCCAGCATTTT.

This clone was recorded only once. The rearrangement links TRBV7-2 to TRBJ2-7; no reliable D call. Germline CDR1 and CDR2: SGHTA and FQGNSA. V was shortened by 0 bases and J by 3 bases, with 6 bases between the two germline ends. This CDR3 is 13 amino acids long. The CDR3 sequence: CASSLAHSYEQYF. Here the CDR3 DNA reads TGTGCCAGCAGCTTAGCGCACAGCTACGAGCAGTACTTC. The full variable domain, in which reference TRBV7-2 and TRBJ2-7 provide the parts outside the CDR3, is GAGVSQSPSNKVTEKGKDVELRCDPISGHTALYWYRQSLGQGLEFLIYFQGNSAPDKSGLPSDRFSAERTGGSVSTLTIQRTQQEDSAVYLCASSLAHSYEQYFGPGTRLTVT.

The rearrangement links TRBV7-9 to TRBJ1-5; D may be TRBD1 (6 bases). The ends were cut back, 1 base at V and 3 bases at J, with 10 bases in the middle. Germline V gene lookup returns CDR1 SEHNR and CDR2 FQNEAQ (reference sequence). The CDR3 totals 15 residues. CDR3 in DNA: TGTGCCAGCAGCTTAGGGGCAGGGGCCAATCAGCCCCAGCATTTT. It codes for CASSLGAGANQPQHF.

This chain connects TRBV6-1 to TRBJ2-1, with D possibly being TRBD1 (5 bases). Germline CDR1 is MNHNS and CDR2 is SASEGT. Trimming left V 6 bases short and J 6 bases short, with 12 bases between. The CDR3 has 13 amino acids. DNA of the CDR3: TGTGCCAGCAGGTTCCAGGGATCCAATGAGCAGTTCTTC. Translating gives CASRFQGSNEQFF.

This clone appeared once. The chain has TRBV10-3 and TRBJ2-1; 7 bases fit TRBD1. Germline CDR1 ENHRY, CDR2 SYGVKD. CDR3 length equals 12 residues. V was pared by 8 bases and J by 7 bases, with 5 bases of the junction left unmatched. DNA of the CDR3: TGTGCCATCCAGACAGGGTCGAATGAGCAGTTCTTC. Protein product: CAIQTGSNEQFF.

CDR3 in DNA: TGTGCCAGCAGTTTACAAATGGGACAAGCCACCTACGAGCAGTACTTC. This sequence encodes CASSLQMGQATYEQYF. J is TRBJ2-7 and V is TRBV27; weak D call: TRBD1 (6 bases). With 2 bases removed from V and 2 bases from J, the gap between germline ends came to 16 bases. Germline CDR1 is MNHEY and CDR2 is SMNVEV (reference sequence). The CDR3 is 16 residues long.

The rearrangement joins TRBV28 to TRBJ2-7; 9 bases map to TRBD1. J lost 4 bases, V lost 4 bases, and 8 bases had no gene match. This CDR3 is 15 amino acids long. Germline V CDR1 and CDR2: MDHEN, SYDVKM. The CDR3 coding sequence is TGTGCCAGCAGTTCGGGACAGGGACACACGTACGAGCAGTACTTC. Translating it yields CASSSGQGHTYEQYF.

This clone was found once. The CDR3 protein is CASSLNGGGADTQYF. The CDR3 DNA reads TGTGCCAGCAGCTTAAATGGCGGGGGTGCAGATACGCAGTATTTT. The rearrangement uses TRBV7-3 and TRBJ2-3, with TRBD2 identical over 7 bases. Germline V gene data show CDR1 as SGHTA and CDR2 as FQGTGA. Germline trimming cut 1 base from V and 4 bases from J; bases unmatched to any gene: 5. The CDR3 extends over 15 amino acids.

The V call is TRBV6-6, the J call TRBJ2-3; 8 bases are a match to TRBD2. After removal of 2 bases from V and 4 bases from J, the junction contained 8 bases not matched to a gene. Looked up from germline, CDR1 is MNHNY and CDR2 is SVGAGI (reference sequence). The CDR3 length is 16 residues. CDR3 sequence (DNA): TGTGCCAGCAGTTACGTAGCGGGATTTTTGGCAGATACGCAGTATTTT. Translation: CASSYVAGFLADTQYF.

Comment on this clone: The sample contains more than one DNA sequence encoding this CDR3. The chain carries TRBV7-9 and TRBJ2-5, with D perhaps matching TRBD1 (8 bases). The CDR3 is made up of 14 amino acids. Between the trimmed V and J ends, which lost 4 bases and 4 bases, there was a span of 13 bases. Germline CDR1 is SEHNR and CDR2 is FQNEAQ (reference sequence). DNA for the CDR3: TGTGCCAGCAGCTCATACAGGGGGGGAGAGACCCAGTACTTC. Translated, it gives CASSSYRGGETQYF.

This clone is a singleton in its sample. The genes are TRBV7-9 and TRBJ2-7; 11 bases agree with TRBD2. Germline-derived CDR1 and CDR2 are SEHNR and FQNEAQ (reference sequence). V trimming: 5 bases; J trimming: 3 bases; junction bases outside the gene matches: 6. The CDR3 has 15 amino acids. The CDR3 is CASSPRLAGYYEQYF. The DNA for the CDR3 is TGTGCCAGCAGCCCAAGACTAGCGGGATACTACGAGCAGTACTTC.

The genes are TRBV10-3 and TRBJ2-5, with TRBD1 identical over 8 bases. The CDR3 loop spans 14 amino acids. CDR1 and CDR2 (germline): ENHRY, SYGVKD. With 3 bases clipped from V and 2 bases from J, the junction kept 2 bases outside the gene matches. The CDR3 region has the DNA TGTGCCATCAGTGAAAGGACAGGGCAAGAGACCCAGTACTTC. This gives the protein CAISERTGQETQYF.

The CDR3 reads CASSRGTSGQETQYF. CDR3 in DNA: TGTGCCAGCAGCAGAGGGACTAGCGGACAAGAGACCCAGTACTTC. The chain has TRBV7-7 and TRBJ2-5; TRBD2 aligns across 11 bases. Trimming cost V 5 bases and J 2 bases; bases outside gene matches: 4. This CDR3 contains 15 residues. Germline-derived CDR1 and CDR2 are SSHAT and FNYEAQ (reference sequence).

The rearrangement joins TRBV19 to TRBJ1-5, with TRBD1 as a possible D gene (5 bases). Per the germline V gene, CDR1 is LNHDA and CDR2 is SQIVND (reference sequence). The V end was cut by 2 bases, the J end by 1 base, with 15 bases between. This CDR3 spans 17 amino acids. DNA for the CDR3: TGTGCCAGTAGTATAAGGTCAGGGTTTTCAAGCAATCAGCCCCAGCATTTT. Its protein product is CASSIRSGFSSNQPQHF.

The J gene is TRBJ2-7, the V gene TRBV5-1, with TRBD1 matching 9 bases. J gave up 4 bases and V 0 bases, and 5 bases lay outside the gene matches. The CDR3 runs 15 residues. From germline, CDR1 is SGHRS and CDR2 YFSETQ. As DNA, the CDR3 is TGCGCCAGCAGCTTGGGGAGACAGGGGGGGTACGAGCAGTACTTC. Encoded protein: CASSLGRQGGYEQYF.

The chain is built from TRBV7-9 and TRBJ2-1, with 9 nucleotides matching TRBD1. Unmatched junction bases numbered 6, after V lost 5 bases and J lost 4 bases. Looked up from germline, CDR1 is SEHNR and CDR2 is FQNEAQ (reference sequence). The CDR3 loop spans 15 amino acids. The DNA for the CDR3 is TGTGCCAGCAGCCCACAGGGGGCAGGATACAATGAGCAGTTCTTC. Translation gives CASSPQGAGYNEQFF. Variable domain in full (rest from reference TRBV7-9 and TRBJ2-1): DTGVSQNPRHKITKRGQNVTFRCDPISEHNRLYWYRQTLGQGPEFLTYFQNEAQLEKSRLLSDRFSAERPKGSFSTLEIQRTEQGDSAMYLCASSPQGAGYNEQFFGPGTRLTVL.

On this clone itself: A junction end diverges from the germline sequence, so it may reflect a read error. The CDR3 protein is CVSILTRVLNSPLHF. CDR3 nucleotides: TGTGTCAGCATACTGACCCGAGTCTTGAATTCACCCCTCCACTTT. The chain recombines TRBV6-1 with TRBJ1-6; D ambiguous. The germline V gene has CDR1 MNHNS and CDR2 SASEGT. The CDR3 totals 15 residues.

The gene calls are TRBV11-2 and TRBJ1-1; D gene ambiguous. Looked up from germline, CDR1 is SGHAT and CDR2 is FQNNGV. Trimming stripped 0 bases from V and 5 bases from J, with 7 bases between. This CDR3 region has 13 residues. The CDR3 region has the DNA TGTGCCAGCAGCTTAGACGGAGATACTGAAGCTTTCTTT. The encoded protein is CASSLDGDTEAFF.

The chain is built from TRBV6-5 and TRBJ2-2; possibly TRBD2 for D (6 bases). This CDR3 has 16 residues. Germline values: CDR1 MNHEY, CDR2 SVGAGI. Trimming took 2 bases from V and 4 from J, leaving 14 bases between them. The CDR3 DNA reads TGTGCCAGCAGTTACGGAGCTAGCGTAGTCACCGGGGAGCTGTTTTTT. This translates into CASSYGASVVTGELFF.

The rearrangement joins TRBV5-1 to TRBJ2-5; perhaps TRBD1 as D (6 bases). The ends were cut back, 0 bases at V and 5 bases at J, with 14 bases in the middle. The length of the CDR3 is 15 residues. CDR1 is SGHRS and CDR2 is YFSETQ in the germline V gene. The CDR3 loop is CASSLERRQEETQYF. Written as DNA, the CDR3 is TGCGCCAGCAGCTTGGAAAGAAGACAGGAGGAGACCCAGTACTTC. The full variable domain, completed using reference TRBV5-1 and TRBJ2-5, is KAGVTQTPRYLIKTRGQQVTLSCSPISGHRSVSWYQQTPGQGLQFLFEYFSETQRNKGNFPGRFSGRQFSNSRSEMNVSTLELGDSALYLCASSLERRQEETQYFGPGTRLLVL.

The J gene is TRBJ2-2, the V gene TRBV11-3; the D is unclear. Trimming removed 9 bases from V and 0 bases from J, with 8 bases in between. The CDR3 extends over 13 amino acids. Germline values: CDR1 SGHNT, CDR2 YENEEA. The DNA of the CDR3 is TGTGCCAGTGGTCCAGCGAACACCGGGGAGCTGTTTTTT. It encodes CASGPANTGELFF.

V gene TRBV7-9 combines with J gene TRBJ2-2; 10 bases fit TRBD1. The germline CDR1 and CDR2 sequences are SEHNR and FQNEAQ (reference sequence). The V and J ends lost 5 bases and 4 bases, in that order; junction bases with no gene match: 4. The CDR3 has 15 amino acids. The CDR3: CASSLGQGITGELFF. The DNA for the CDR3 is TGTGCCAGCAGCCTGGGACAGGGGATCACCGGGGAGCTGTTTTTT.